Shown below are 4 T cell receptor beta chains from a single sample sequenced in a study of blood T cells in healthy people across ages. The second PCR ran roughly 7 to 12 cycles with a sample-barcoded 5' primer and J-beta primers. TCRdb re-analysed the 5' RACE reads in MiXCR, keeping a single row per CDR3 protein. The top ten hold under 30% of the sample, which has some 1,800,000 distinct CDR3 sequences, about two fifths seen once. The material sequenced was blood. These receptors all come from a human donor in good health.

The J gene is TRBJ1-2, the V gene TRBV9; D is undetermined. Germline V gives CDR1 SGDLS, CDR2 YYNGEE. Trimming took off 0 bases at V and 8 bases at J, with 14 bases between the two ends. The CDR3 has 14 residues. Here the CDR3 reads CASSVVDAAGGYTF. As DNA, the CDR3 is TGTGCCAGCAGCGTAGTCGACGCGGCAGGCGGCTACACCTTC.

This chain links TRBV10-3 with TRBJ2-4; D tentatively fits TRBD1 or TRBD2 (6 bases each). CDR1 and CDR2 from the germline V gene are ENHRY and SYGVKD. V shed 0 bases and J shed 8 bases, with 14 bases lying between them. The CDR3 length is 15 residues. CDR3 protein: CAISESDRGVDIQYF. The CDR3 DNA reads TGTGCCATCAGTGAGTCGGATAGGGGGGTGGACATTCAGTACTTC.

The V call is TRBV4-2, the J call TRBJ1-1, with D possibly matching TRBD1 (6 bases). This CDR3 has 16 residues. V gave up 1 base and J gave up 6 bases, with 18 bases separating them. The germline V gene encodes CDR1 LGHNA and CDR2 YNFKEQ. The DNA of the CDR3 is TGTGCCAGCAGCCAAGGGGGGGGGGCGAGTAGGGCTGAAGCTTTCTTT. This gives the protein CASSQGGGASRAEAFF.

This chain connects TRBV2 to TRBJ2-3, with 8 bases aligning to TRBD2. The CDR3 length is 15 residues. Germline CDR1 reads SNHLY; CDR2 reads FYNNEI. The junction had 7 bases not matched to a gene; V was cut back by 2 bases and J by 6 bases. This chain's CDR3 is CASSEMAGGLDTQYF. The CDR3 bases are TGTGCCAGCAGTGAAATGGCGGGGGGATTGGATACGCAGTATTTT. Using reference TRBV2 and TRBJ2-3 for the parts outside the CDR3, the full variable domain is EPEVTQTPSHQVTQMGQEVILRCVPISNHLYFYWYRQILGQKVEFLVSFYNNEISEKSEIFDDQFSVERPDGSNFTLKIRSTKLEDSAMYFCASSEMAGGLDTQYFGPGTRLTVL.